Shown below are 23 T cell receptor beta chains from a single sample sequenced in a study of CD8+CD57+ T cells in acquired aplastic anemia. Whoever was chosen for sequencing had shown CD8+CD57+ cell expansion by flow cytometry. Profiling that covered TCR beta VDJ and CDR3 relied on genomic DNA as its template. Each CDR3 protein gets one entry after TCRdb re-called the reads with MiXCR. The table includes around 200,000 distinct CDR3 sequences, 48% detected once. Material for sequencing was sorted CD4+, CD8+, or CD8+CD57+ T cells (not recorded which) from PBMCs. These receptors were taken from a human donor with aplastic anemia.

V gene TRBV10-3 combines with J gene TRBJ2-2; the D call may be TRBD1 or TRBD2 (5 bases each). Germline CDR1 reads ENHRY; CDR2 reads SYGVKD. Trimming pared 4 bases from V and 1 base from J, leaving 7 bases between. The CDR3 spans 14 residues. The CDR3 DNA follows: TGTGCCATCAGTGCGGGACGGAACACCGGGGAGCTGTTTTTT. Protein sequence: CAISAGRNTGELFF.

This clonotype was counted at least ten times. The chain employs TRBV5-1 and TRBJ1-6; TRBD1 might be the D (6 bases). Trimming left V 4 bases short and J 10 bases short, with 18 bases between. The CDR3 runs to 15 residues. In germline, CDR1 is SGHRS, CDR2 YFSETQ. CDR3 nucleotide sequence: TGCGCCAGCAGCCAACTACAGGGTTTGGGGTCACCCCTCCACTTT. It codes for CASSQLQGLGSPLHF.

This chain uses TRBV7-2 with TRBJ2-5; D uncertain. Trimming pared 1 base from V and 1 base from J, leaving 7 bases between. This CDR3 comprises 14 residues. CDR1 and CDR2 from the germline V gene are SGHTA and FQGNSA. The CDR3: CASSLDYSQETQYF. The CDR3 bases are TGTGCCAGCAGCTTAGACTACAGCCAAGAGACCCAGTACTTC.

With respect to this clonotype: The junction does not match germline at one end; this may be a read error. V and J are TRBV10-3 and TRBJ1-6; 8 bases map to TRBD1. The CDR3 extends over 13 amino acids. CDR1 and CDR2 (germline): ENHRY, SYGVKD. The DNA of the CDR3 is TGTGCCCTTGGGACAGGCTTGAATTCGCCCCTCCACTTT. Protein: CALGTGLNSPLHF.

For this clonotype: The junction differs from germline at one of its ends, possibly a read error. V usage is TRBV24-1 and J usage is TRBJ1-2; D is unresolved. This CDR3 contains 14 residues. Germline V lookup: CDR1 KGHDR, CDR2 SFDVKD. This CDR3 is CAASDPPPMHGYTF. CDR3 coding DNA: TGTGCCGCCAGTGATCCGCCCCCGATGCATGGCTACACCTTC.

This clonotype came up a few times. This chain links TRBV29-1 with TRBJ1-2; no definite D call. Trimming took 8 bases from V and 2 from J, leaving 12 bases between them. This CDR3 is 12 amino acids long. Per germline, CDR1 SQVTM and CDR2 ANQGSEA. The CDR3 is CSTFGSNYGYTF. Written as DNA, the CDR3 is TGCAGCACCTTCGGGTCCAACTATGGCTACACCTTC. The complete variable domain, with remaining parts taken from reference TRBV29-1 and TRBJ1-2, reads SAVISQKPSRDICQRGTSLTIQCQVDSQVTMMFWYRQQPGQSLTLIATANQGSEATYESGFVIDKFPISRPNLTFSTLTVSNMSPEDSSIYLCSTFGSNYGYTFGSGTRLTVV.

CDR3 nucleotide sequence: TGTGCCACCTCTCTGGGGGTTGGCACTGAAGCTTTCTTT. It is translated as CATSLGVGTEAFF. The J gene is TRBJ1-1, the V gene TRBV6-2 or TRBV6-3, with D possibly TRBD1 on 5 matching bases. Germline V gene lookup returns CDR1 MNHEY and CDR2 SVGEGT. The CDR3 consists of 13 residues. Trimming shortened V by 10 bases and J by 4 bases, and 16 bases separated the two germline ends.

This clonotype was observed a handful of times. The CDR3 bases are TGCAGTACGCCCGGGACAGACTATGGCTACACCTTC. It is translated as CSTPGTDYGYTF. The chain carries TRBV20-1 and TRBJ1-2; 7 bases agree with TRBD1. After removal of 8 bases from V and 3 bases from J, the junction contained 6 bases not matched to a gene. The V gene's germline CDR1 is DFQATT and CDR2 SNEGSKA (reference sequence). The CDR3 is 12 amino acids.

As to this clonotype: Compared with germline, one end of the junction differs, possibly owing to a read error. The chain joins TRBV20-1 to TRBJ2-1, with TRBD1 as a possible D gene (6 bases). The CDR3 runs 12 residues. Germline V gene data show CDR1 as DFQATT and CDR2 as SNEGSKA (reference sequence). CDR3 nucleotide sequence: TGCAGTGCCACGGACAGAGGCAATGAGCGGTTCTTC. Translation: CSATDRGNERFF.

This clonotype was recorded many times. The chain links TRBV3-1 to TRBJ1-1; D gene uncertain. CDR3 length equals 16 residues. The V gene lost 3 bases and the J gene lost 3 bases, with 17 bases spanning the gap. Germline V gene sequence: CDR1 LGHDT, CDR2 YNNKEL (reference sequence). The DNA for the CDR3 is TGTGCCAGCAGCCAGGCGACGGAAGGGAAGGACACTGAAGCTTTCTTT. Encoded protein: CASSQATEGKDTEAFF.

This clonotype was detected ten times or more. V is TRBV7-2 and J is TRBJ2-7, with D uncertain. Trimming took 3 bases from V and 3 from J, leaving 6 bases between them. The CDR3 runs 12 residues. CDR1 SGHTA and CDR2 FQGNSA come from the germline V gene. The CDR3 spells CASSLVGYEQYF. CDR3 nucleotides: TGTGCCAGCAGCTTGGTGGGCTACGAGCAGTACTTC.

CDR3 bases: TGTGCCAGTAGTTCCGGGACAGGGACCACCGGGGAGCTGTTTTTT. Translated: CASSSGTGTTGELFF. The chain joins TRBV19 to TRBJ2-2; TRBD1 agrees at 9 bases. The CDR3 consists of 15 residues. V gave up 5 bases and J gave up 4 bases; unmatched junction bases: 5. Germline V gives CDR1 LNHDA, CDR2 SQIVND (reference sequence).

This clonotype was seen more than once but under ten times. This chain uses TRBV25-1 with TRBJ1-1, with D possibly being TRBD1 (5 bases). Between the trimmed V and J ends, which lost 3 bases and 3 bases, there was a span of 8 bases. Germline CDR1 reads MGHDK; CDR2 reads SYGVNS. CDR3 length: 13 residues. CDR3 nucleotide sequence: TGTGCCAGCAGTGAGGTGGGGGACACTGAAGCTTTCTTT. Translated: CASSEVGDTEAFF.

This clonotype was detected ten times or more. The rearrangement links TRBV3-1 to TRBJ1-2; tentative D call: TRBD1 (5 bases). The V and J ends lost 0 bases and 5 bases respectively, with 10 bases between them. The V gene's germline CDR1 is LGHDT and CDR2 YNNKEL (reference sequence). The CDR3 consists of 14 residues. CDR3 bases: TGTGCCAGCAGCCAAGATGAGGGGCGGTATGGCTACACCTTC. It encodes CASSQDEGRYGYTF.

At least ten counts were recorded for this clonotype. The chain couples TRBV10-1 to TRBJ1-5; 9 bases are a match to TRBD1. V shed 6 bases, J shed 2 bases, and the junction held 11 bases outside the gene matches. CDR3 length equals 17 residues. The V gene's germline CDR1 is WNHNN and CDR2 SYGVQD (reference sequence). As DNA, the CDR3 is TGCGCCAGCAGGACAAAAAGGACAGGGGATGGCAATCAGCCCCAGCATTTT. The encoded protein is CASRTKRTGDGNQPQHF.

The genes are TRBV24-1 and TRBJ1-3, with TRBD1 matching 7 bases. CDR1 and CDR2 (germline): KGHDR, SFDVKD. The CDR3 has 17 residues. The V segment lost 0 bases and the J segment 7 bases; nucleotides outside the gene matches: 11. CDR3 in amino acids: CATSDLRGTGRGNTIYF. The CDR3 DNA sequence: TGTGCCACCAGTGATTTGCGGGGGACGGGCAGGGGGAACACCATATATTTT.

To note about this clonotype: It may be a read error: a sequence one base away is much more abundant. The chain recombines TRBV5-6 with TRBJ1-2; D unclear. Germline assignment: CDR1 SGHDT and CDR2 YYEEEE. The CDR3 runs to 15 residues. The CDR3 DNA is TGTGCCCGCAGCGGGAGAGGGCTCAATTACTATGGCTACACCTTC. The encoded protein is CARSGRGLNYYGYTF.

CDR3 residues: CAGMNQGVGAGELFF. CDR3 bases: TGTGCCGGCATGAATCAGGGGGTAGGCGCCGGGGAGCTGTTTTTT. This sequence joins TRBV6-1 and TRBJ2-2; TRBD1 matches 7 bases. The CDR3 has 15 amino acids. Losses at the gene ends were 11 bases for V and 6 bases for J; bases not matched to a gene: 15. The germline CDR1 and CDR2 sequences are MNHNS and SASEGT.

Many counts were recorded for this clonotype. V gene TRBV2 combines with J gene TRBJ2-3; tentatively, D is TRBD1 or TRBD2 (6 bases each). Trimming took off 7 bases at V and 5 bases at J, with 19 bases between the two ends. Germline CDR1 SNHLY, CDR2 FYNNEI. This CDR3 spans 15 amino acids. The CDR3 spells CASKVGGPGLDTQYF. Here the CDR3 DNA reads TGTGCCAGCAAAGTAGGGGGGCCAGGTTTAGATACGCAGTATTTT.

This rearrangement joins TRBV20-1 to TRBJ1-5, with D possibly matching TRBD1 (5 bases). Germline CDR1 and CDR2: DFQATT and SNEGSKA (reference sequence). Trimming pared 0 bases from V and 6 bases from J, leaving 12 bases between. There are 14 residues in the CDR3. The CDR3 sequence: CSARDFSGSQPQHF. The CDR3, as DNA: TGCAGTGCTAGAGACTTTTCAGGGTCTCAGCCCCAGCATTTT.

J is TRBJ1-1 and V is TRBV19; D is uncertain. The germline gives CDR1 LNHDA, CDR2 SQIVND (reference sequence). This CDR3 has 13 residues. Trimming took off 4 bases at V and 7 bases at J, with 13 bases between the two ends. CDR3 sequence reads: CASSTAQGVEAFF. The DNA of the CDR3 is TGTGCCAGTAGTACCGCTCAAGGTGTTGAAGCTTTCTTT.

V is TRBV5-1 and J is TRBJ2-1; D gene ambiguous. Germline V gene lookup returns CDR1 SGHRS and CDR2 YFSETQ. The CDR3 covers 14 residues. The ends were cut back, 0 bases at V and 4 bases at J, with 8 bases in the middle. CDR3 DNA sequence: TGCGCCAGCAGCTTGGCCCCGGAATACAATGAGCAGTTCTTC. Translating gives CASSLAPEYNEQFF.

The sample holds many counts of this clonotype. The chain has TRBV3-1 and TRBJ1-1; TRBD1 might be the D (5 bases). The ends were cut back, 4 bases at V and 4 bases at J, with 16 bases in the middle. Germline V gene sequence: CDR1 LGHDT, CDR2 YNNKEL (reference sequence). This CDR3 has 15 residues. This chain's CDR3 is CASSPKRGASTEAFF. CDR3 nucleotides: TGTGCCAGCAGCCCCAAGAGGGGAGCGAGCACTGAAGCTTTCTTT.